These 7 T cell receptor beta chains were sequenced from one sample in a study of vaccination and CD4 T cells after COVID-19. Treatment here: approximately nine-day PBMC culture with coronavirus spike peptide pools or control peptides (ViraFEST assay). Cultured CD4+ T-cell DNA underwent Oncomine TCR Beta short-read sequencing. From the PCR reads, TCRdb called clonotypes with MiXCR, one entry per CDR3 protein. The sample has 15,000 or so distinct CDR3 sequences, about half seen once. No antigens are known for them. Here the sequenced sample was cultured CD4+ T cells from blood, taken after SARS-CoV-2 vaccination. The receptors come from a human donor with COVID-19.

The rearrangement links TRBV30 to TRBJ2-2; D is perhaps TRBD2 (5 bases). This CDR3 contains 14 residues. The V and J ends lost 5 bases and 0 bases respectively, with 10 bases between them. From germline, CDR1 is GTSNPN and CDR2 SVGIG (reference sequence). CDR3 nucleotide sequence: TGTGCCTGGCATCGAGGGACGAACACCGGGGAGCTGTTTTTT. It specifies CAWHRGTNTGELFF.

This rearrangement joins TRBV15 to TRBJ1-1, with D maybe TRBD1 (6 bases). Trimming removed 2 bases from V and 4 bases from J, with 14 bases in between. Germline CDR1 LNHNV, CDR2 YYDKDF (reference sequence). This CDR3 region has 15 residues. The CDR3 DNA reads as TGTGCCACCAGCAGAACAGGGTCTCTTGGCACTGAAGCTTTCTTT. As protein: CATSRTGSLGTEAFF.

This rearrangement joins TRBV10-2 to TRBJ2-7; D is unresolved. The length of the CDR3 is 12 residues. Germline CDR1 and CDR2: WSHSY and SAAADI. V shed 3 bases and J shed 2 bases, with 5 bases lying between them. The chain's CDR3 is CASSDFPYEQYF. The CDR3 DNA reads TGCGCCAGCAGTGATTTCCCCTACGAGCAGTACTTC.

The chain recombines TRBV5-6 with TRBJ2-3; tentatively, D is TRBD1 or TRBD2 (7 bases each). Between the trimmed V and J ends, which lost 0 bases and 6 bases, there was a span of 14 bases. CDR1 is SGHDT, CDR2 YYEEEE, per germline. The CDR3 runs to 15 residues. The CDR3 DNA follows: TGTGCCAGCAGCTTGGACCAGGGGGGGAGCGATACGCAGTATTTT. It translates to CASSLDQGGSDTQYF.

This sequence joins TRBV6-5 and TRBJ1-3, with TRBD1 matching 10 bases. Germline V gives CDR1 MNHEY, CDR2 SVGAGI. Trimming at V came to 2 bases and at J to 5 bases, leaving 6 bases not matched to a gene. The CDR3 is 16 residues long. The CDR3 protein is CASSYGDRGKRNTIYF. In DNA, the CDR3 is TGTGCCAGCAGTTACGGGGACAGGGGAAAGAGAAACACCATATATTTT.

The genes are TRBV6-1 and TRBJ2-2; tentative D call: TRBD2 (6 bases). V lost 5 bases, J lost 2 bases, and 15 bases lay in between. Germline CDR1 MNHNS, CDR2 SASEGT. The CDR3 is 16 residues long. CDR3 nucleotides: TGTGCCAGCAGTCAATTGGGCGGGGCCAACACCGGGGAGCTGTTTTTT. Translated: CASSQLGGANTGELFF.

This clonotype was observed a few times. The chain carries TRBV24-1 and TRBJ1-5, with D uncertain. The CDR3 is 13 amino acids. The V end lost 4 bases, the J end lost 4 bases, and 7 bases lay between the germline ends. Per the germline V gene, CDR1 is KGHDR and CDR2 is SFDVKD. The CDR3 spells CATSERTNQPQHF. The CDR3 nucleotides read TGTGCCACCAGTGAAAGGACTAATCAGCCCCAGCATTTT.